This TCR beta chain was found in a study of blood T cells in healthy people across ages. Study conclusions and caveats: PBMCs went unsorted, and a conclusive naive versus antigen-experienced comparison was therefore prevented. Not knowing donor CMV status may have confounded expanded clonotype changes.

Germline V CDR1 and CDR2: SGHVS, FQNEAQ. J gave up 2 bases and V 1 base, and 5 bases lay outside the gene matches. The CDR3 has 16 residues. Together with a sample-barcoded 5' primer, a J-beta primer mix was included in a second PCR lasting 7 to 11 cycles. Each TCR beta cDNA got a 12-nucleotide random molecular identifier. TCRdb used MiXCR to reprocess the 5' RACE reads, holding one entry per CDR3 protein. The sample shows 1.5 million to 1.8 million distinct CDR3 sequences, 35% to 45% of them seen only once. There are many counts of this clonotype. The antigen remains undetermined. Sequencing was carried out using blood. The chain joins TRBV7-8 to TRBJ2-3; 8 bases are shared with TRBD1. This TCR was recovered from a young woman in good health. CDR3 in amino acids: CASSLEARGLTDTQYF. The DNA of the CDR3 is TGTGCCAGCAGCTTAGAAGCCAGGGGGCTCACAGATACGCAGTATTTT.